These T cell receptor beta chains were read from a single sample in a study of metastatic and nonmetastatic thyroid tumors. TCRdb re-analyzed the PCR reads using MiXCR. The data contain roughly 48,000 clones, over 15% of them singletons. The sequencing sample was made of blood. All receptors derive from a female donor with papillary thyroid cancer or a benign thyroid nodule (not recorded which). Some clones in this sample may be carry-over from other donors' samples. Each CDR3 is given with its conserved first and last residue. D genes are given only for firm matches. A row's size may be missing; if present it is once, few, many or a size class.

clone_size: many
v_call: TRBV5-4
d_call: .
j_call: TRBJ2-3
cdr3_aa: CASKQRWLSTDTQYF
cdr3_nt: TGTGCCAGCAAGCAGAGGTGGCTGAGCACAGATACGCAGTATTTT

clone_size: many
v_call: TRBV27
d_call: .
j_call: TRBJ2-4
cdr3_aa: CASSTPGRQGNIQYF
cdr3_nt: TGTGCCAGCAGTACCCCAGGGAGGCAAGGGAACATTCAGTACTTC

clone_size: many
v_call: TRBV5-6
d_call: TRBD1
j_call: TRBJ1-1
cdr3_aa: CASSLQGYSTEAFF
cdr3_nt: TGTGCCAGCAGCTTACAGGGGTATAGCACTGAAGCTTTCTTT

clone_size: many
v_call: TRBV6-6
d_call: TRBD2
j_call: TRBJ2-1
cdr3_aa: CASSFSGRAPYNEQFF
cdr3_nt: TGTGCCAGCAGTTTTAGCGGGAGGGCCCCCTACAATGAGCAGTTCTTC

clone_size: many
v_call: TRBV3-1
d_call: .
j_call: TRBJ2-1
cdr3_aa: CASSQDPGGDYNEQFF
cdr3_nt: TGTGCCAGCAGCCAAGATCCCGGCGGAGATTACAATGAGCAGTTCTTC

clone_size: .
v_call: TRBV28
d_call: .
j_call: TRBJ1-5
cdr3_aa: CASSLRDIGSQPQHF
cdr3_nt: TGTGCCAGCAGTTTGAGAGACATTGGCAGTCAGCCCCAGCATTTT

clone_size: .
v_call: TRBV19
d_call: .
j_call: TRBJ2-7
cdr3_aa: CASTIDPSRSGVGYEQYF
cdr3_nt: TGTGCCAGTACTATAGATCCATCTCGTTCGGGAGTGGGTTACGAGCAGTACTTC

clone_size: once
v_call: TRBV5-1
d_call: .
j_call: TRBJ1-3
cdr3_aa: CASILGYRNTIYF
cdr3_nt: TGCGCCAGCATCTTGGGGTACAGAAACACCATATATTTT

clone_size: medium-sized
v_call: TRBV6-1
d_call: .
j_call: TRBJ1-2
cdr3_aa: CASTETTAGGYTF
cdr3_nt: TGTGCCAGCACCGAAACAACAGCAGGGGGCTACACCTTC

clone_size: many
v_call: TRBV28
d_call: .
j_call: TRBJ1-2
cdr3_aa: CASSQAAGREPYGYTF
cdr3_nt: TGTGCCAGCAGTCAAGCGGCAGGGAGGGAGCCCTATGGCTACACCTTC

clone_size: .
v_call: TRBV20-1
d_call: TRBD2
j_call: TRBJ2-3
cdr3_aa: CSGVTSVTSTDAQYF
cdr3_nt: TGCAGTGGGGTGACTAGCGTCACTAGCACAGATGCGCAGTATTTT

clone_size: many
v_call: TRBV5-6
d_call: .
j_call: TRBJ2-7
cdr3_aa: CASSLVATTYEQYF
cdr3_nt: TGTGCCAGCAGCTTGGTCGCGACAACCTACGAGCAGTACTTC

clone_size: many
v_call: TRBV11-2
d_call: .
j_call: TRBJ2-7
cdr3_aa: CASSLVPGNSYEQYF
cdr3_nt: TGTGCCAGCAGCTTAGTGCCCGGGAACTCCTACGAGCAGTACTTC

clone_size: many
v_call: TRBV27
d_call: .
j_call: TRBJ2-1
cdr3_aa: CASSGGTTLEEQFF
cdr3_nt: TGTGCCAGCAGTGGGGGGACAACCCTAGAAGAGCAGTTCTTC

clone_size: .
v_call: TRBV7-3
d_call: .
j_call: TRBJ2-3
cdr3_aa: CASRLGLAGDTQYF
cdr3_nt: TGTGCCAGCAGATTAGGGTTAGCTGGAGATACGCAGTATTTT

clone_size: many
v_call: TRBV19
d_call: .
j_call: TRBJ1-2
cdr3_aa: CASREGDYGYTF
cdr3_nt: TGTGCCAGTAGAGAGGGAGACTATGGCTACACCTTC